A single sample gave rise to the 19 T cell receptor beta chains below, sequenced in a study of blood T cell repertoires in COVID-19. Assay: immunoSEQ multiplex PCR; the TCRdb copy retains only in-frame clones and omits some. The sample has approximately 200,000 clones; about 85% are singletons. Material: peripheral blood. The receptors here all came from a man aged 50 to 60 who had recovered from COVID-19.

This clone was seen once. The chain has TRBV7-9 and TRBJ2-7, with TRBD1 identical over 8 bases. The germline V gene has CDR1 SEHNR and CDR2 FQNEAQ (reference sequence). The CDR3 runs 15 residues. V was pared by 3 bases and J by 4 bases, with 8 bases of the junction left unmatched. CDR3 in DNA: TGTGCCAGCAGCTTTTCTGGACAGGGTGATTACGAGCAGTACTTC. Its translation is CASSFSGQGDYEQYF.

This chain joins TRBV10-3 and TRBJ2-5; TRBD2 matches at 9 bases. The CDR3 has 19 amino acids. The germline gives CDR1 ENHRY, CDR2 SYGVKD. V lost 0 bases and J lost 1; bases outside the gene matches: 12. In nucleotides, the CDR3 is TGTGCCATCAGTGAGTCGATTATCTTCGGTAGCGGGGGCCAAGAGACCCAGTACTTC. Translation gives CAISESIIFGSGGQETQYF.

This clone occurred once. The gene calls are TRBV10-1 and TRBJ2-5; D is unresolved. Germline V CDR1 and CDR2: WNHNN, SYGVQD (reference sequence). CDR3 length: 14 amino acids. The V and J ends lost 3 bases and 2 bases respectively, with 10 bases between them. DNA of the CDR3: TGCGCCAGCAGTGAATTGGCTAGTCAAGAGACCCAGTACTTC. It is translated as CASSELASQETQYF.

The chain has TRBV5-1 and TRBJ2-3; the D is unclear. This CDR3 region has 14 residues. V lost 0 bases and J 2 bases, leaving 7 bases between the germline ends. Per the germline V gene, CDR1 is SGHRS and CDR2 is YFSETQ. The CDR3 reads CASSLATPTDTQYF. Written as DNA, the CDR3 is TGCGCCAGCAGCTTGGCCACTCCCACAGATACGCAGTATTTT.

The chain couples TRBV15 to TRBJ2-3, with 7 bases fitting TRBD1. From germline, CDR1 is LNHNV and CDR2 YYDKDF (reference sequence). CDR3 length: 15 residues. With V trimmed by 3 bases and J by 2 bases, 5 bases remained unmatched. This CDR3 reads CATSRGQSFTDTQYF. The CDR3 nucleotides are TGTGCCACCAGCAGGGGACAGAGTTTCACAGATACGCAGTATTTT.

This clone was seen only once. CDR3 sequence reads: CASSFTTGLAGRYTGELFF. The CDR3 nucleotides read TGCGCCAGCAGCTTTACGACAGGACTAGCGGGGAGGTACACCGGGGAGCTGTTTTTT. The chain combines TRBV5-1 with TRBJ2-2, with 12 bases that match TRBD2. J gave up 3 bases and V 2 bases, and 11 bases lay outside the gene matches. The CDR3 consists of 19 residues. Per germline, CDR1 SGHRS and CDR2 YFSETQ. The full variable domain, rest sourced from reference TRBV5-1 and TRBJ2-2, is KAGVTQTPRYLIKTRGQQVTLSCSPISGHRSVSWYQQTPGQGLQFLFEYFSETQRNKGNFPGRFSGRQFSNSRSEMNVSTLELGDSALYLCASSFTTGLAGRYTGELFFGEGSRLTVL.

This chain joins TRBV5-4 and TRBJ1-2; 8 nucleotides align to TRBD1. Per germline, CDR1 SGHNT and CDR2 YYREEE (reference sequence). V shed 4 bases, J shed 4 bases, and the junction held 3 bases outside the gene matches. The CDR3 covers 13 residues. The CDR3 region has the DNA TGTGCCAGCAGCACGGGACAGGTCTATGGCTACACCTTC. Amino acid sequence: CASSTGQVYGYTF.

The genes are TRBV7-9 and TRBJ2-1; TRBD2 agrees at 9 bases. The V and J ends lost 6 bases and 2 bases, in that order; junction bases with no gene match: 5. Germline V gives CDR1 SEHNR, CDR2 FQNEAQ (reference sequence). The CDR3 spans 15 residues. The CDR3 DNA follows: TGTGCCAGCAGTTCCCTAGCGGGAACCTACAATGAGCAGTTCTTC. It is translated as CASSSLAGTYNEQFF.

In DNA, the CDR3 is TGTGCCAGCAGCCCAATAACAGAGAAAAACATTCAGTACTTC. Its translation: CASSPITEKNIQYF. This rearrangement joins TRBV11-3 to TRBJ2-4; D gene ambiguous. V was trimmed by 5 bases and J by 4 bases, leaving 12 bases between them. This CDR3 region has 14 residues. The germline V gene has CDR1 SGHNT and CDR2 YENEEA.

The chain combines TRBV28 with TRBJ2-7, with 7 bases lining up with TRBD2. The CDR3 has 14 amino acids. Germline V lookup: CDR1 MDHEN, CDR2 SYDVKM. The V and J ends lost 6 bases and 6 bases, in that order; junction bases with no gene match: 11. The CDR3 here is CASRGGTTSSEQYF. The CDR3 coding sequence is TGTGCCAGCAGAGGAGGGACTACATCTAGCGAGCAGTACTTC. Supplemented by reference TRBV28 and TRBJ2-7, the full variable domain reads DVKVTQSSRYLVKRTGEKVFLECVQDMDHENMFWYRQDPGLGLRLIYFSYDVKMKEKGDIPEGYSVSREKKERFSLILESASTNQTSMYLCASRGGTTSSEQYFGPGTRLTVT.

This chain connects TRBV6-2 or TRBV6-3 to TRBJ2-2; D possibly corresponds to TRBD2 (6 bases). The CDR3 sequence is 14 residues long. Germline CDR1 MNHEY, CDR2 SVGEGT. V was clipped by 2 bases and J by 6 bases, with 10 bases between them. CDR3 sequence: CASSYALAAGELFF. The CDR3 DNA is TGTGCCAGCAGTTACGCACTAGCAGCCGGGGAGCTGTTTTTT.

J is TRBJ2-4 and V is TRBV10-3; the D is unclear. This CDR3 has 15 amino acids. Looked up from germline, CDR1 is ENHRY and CDR2 is SYGVKD. Trimming stripped 0 bases from V and 4 bases from J, with 10 bases between. Here the CDR3 reads CAISESPADKNIQYF. The CDR3 DNA follows: TGTGCCATCAGTGAGTCCCCGGCGGATAAAAACATTCAGTACTTC.

The chain combines TRBV27 with TRBJ2-7, with 7 bases fitting TRBD1. From germline, CDR1 is MNHEY and CDR2 SMNVEV (reference sequence). This CDR3 has 15 amino acids. Germline trimming cut 3 bases from V and 2 bases from J; bases unmatched to any gene: 7. CDR3 sequence reads: CASSFSLTGTYEQYF. CDR3 nucleotide sequence: TGTGCCAGCAGTTTCTCCCTGACAGGGACCTACGAGCAGTACTTC.

The CDR3 loop is CASSHRTGYSNQPQHF. CDR3 nucleotides: TGTGCCAGTAGTCACCGGACAGGTTATAGCAATCAGCCCCAGCATTTT. This rearrangement joins TRBV19 to TRBJ1-5; TRBD1 matches 7 bases. CDR3 length: 16 amino acids. V was pared by 5 bases and J by 0 bases, with 7 bases of the junction left unmatched. Germline CDR1 LNHDA, CDR2 SQIVND (reference sequence).

The chain carries TRBV29-1 and TRBJ2-7; D is unresolved. The CDR3 has 11 residues. Germline V gene lookup returns CDR1 SQVTM and CDR2 ANQGSEA. V lost 7 bases, J lost 3 bases, and 10 bases lay in between. In nucleotides, the CDR3 is TGCAGCGCGAAAAGAGACTACGAGCAGTACTTC. Residues: CSAKRDYEQYF.

This chain uses TRBV28 with TRBJ1-1; 7 nucleotides agree with TRBD1. The CDR3 sequence is 17 residues long. V gave up 2 bases and J gave up 1 base; unmatched junction bases: 10. CDR1 MDHEN and CDR2 SYDVKM come from the germline V gene. The CDR3 coding sequence is TGTGCCAGCAGTTTACCCAGGGGGTTTGTCACGAACACTGAAGCTTTCTTT. This gives the protein CASSLPRGFVTNTEAFF.

The V gene is TRBV27, the J gene TRBJ1-6; 8 nucleotides match TRBD1. J gave up 7 bases and V 8 bases, and 7 bases lay outside the gene matches. The CDR3 extends over 14 amino acids. CDR1 and CDR2 from the germline V gene are MNHEY and SMNVEV (reference sequence). CDR3 protein: CASGRQGWNSPLHF. CDR3 bases: TGTGCCAGCGGACGACAGGGGTGGAATTCACCCCTCCACTTT.

V is TRBV7-9 and J is TRBJ2-3; D perhaps matches TRBD2 (6 bases). Germline-derived CDR1 and CDR2 are SEHNR and FQNEAQ (reference sequence). Trimming removed 1 base at V and 5 bases at J, with 13 bases between. The CDR3 extends over 15 amino acids. The CDR3 is CASSLGAGSEDTQYF. In nucleotides, the CDR3 is TGTGCCAGCAGCTTAGGCGCGGGATCAGAAGATACGCAGTATTTT.

The genes are TRBV28 and TRBJ2-7, with 11 bases fitting TRBD1. V lost 2 bases and J lost 3; bases outside the gene matches: 6. Germline CDR1 reads MDHEN; CDR2 reads SYDVKM. The CDR3 has 16 amino acids. For the CDR3, the DNA is TGTGCCAGCAGTTTACACCCGGGACAGGGGGACTACGAGCAGTACTTC. This gives the protein CASSLHPGQGDYEQYF.